This is a list of T cell receptor beta chains from one sample in a study of shared clonotypes between healthy human individuals. Some clones are missing from TCRdb's copy, which holds only in-frame ones; the method was immunoSEQ multiplex PCR. The sample carries about 2.3 million clones, around 92% recorded once. The sample comprised naive CD4+ T cells from PBMCs. The receptors originated from a man aged 18 to 30 in good health. Some clones in this sample may be carry-over from other donors' samples. Each CDR3 is given with its conserved first and last residue. D genes are given only for firm matches. Some rows have no size entry. The others give once, few or many, or a class for an expanded clone.

>TRBJ2-3|TRBV6-4|.|.
CASSDSGWTQYF
TGTGCCAGCAGTGACTCGGGTTGGACGCAGTATTTT
>TRBJ1-2|TRBV30|.|.
CAWSLAYGYTF
TGTGCCTGGAGTCTGGCGTATGGCTACACCTTC
>TRBJ2-3|TRBV30|.|.
CAWRLGSGSTDTQYF
TGTGCCTGGAGACTGGGCAGCGGTAGCACAGATACGCAGTATTTT
>TRBJ2-1|TRBV18|TRBD2|.
CASSPGLAGHEQFF
TGTGCCAGCTCACCGGGGCTAGCGGGACATGAGCAGTTCTTC
>TRBJ2-1|TRBV7-2|.|.
CASSLNVGRGNEQFF
TGTGCCAGCAGCTTAAACGTGGGGCGGGGCAATGAGCAGTTCTTC
>TRBJ1-3|TRBV5-4|TRBD1|.
CASSQGGVSGNTIYF
TGTGCCAGCAGCCAGGGGGGCGTCTCTGGAAACACCATATATTTT
>TRBJ1-4|TRBV30|TRBD1|.
CAWSVGGQPNEKLFF
TGTGCCTGGAGTGTTGGGGGACAGCCGAATGAAAAACTGTTTTTT
>TRBJ1-5|TRBV5-5|.|once
CASSFMDGNQPQHF
TGTGCCAGCAGCTTTATGGACGGTAATCAGCCCCAGCATTTT
>TRBJ1-2|TRBV11-2|.|.
CASSLPGTESNYGYTF
TGTGCCAGCAGCTTGCCCGGGACCGAGAGTAACTATGGCTACACCTTC
>TRBJ1-2|TRBV18|.|.
CASSPRAQDFPDYTF
TGTGCCAGCTCACCGAGGGCACAGGATTTCCCTGACTACACCTTC
>TRBJ1-1|TRBV7-3|.|.
CASSLTAGSEAFF
TGTGCCAGCAGCTTAACGGCGGGGAGTGAAGCTTTCTTT
>TRBJ2-5|TRBV18|TRBD1|.
CASSPLSGQTTQETQYF
TGTGCCAGCTCACCTCTTTCGGGACAGACCACCCAAGAGACCCAGTACTTC
>TRBJ2-5|TRBV5-1|.|.
CASSQNAEETQYF
TGCGCCAGCAGCCAGAATGCGGAAGAGACCCAGTACTTC
>TRBJ1-3|TRBV7-2|TRBD1|.
CASSLVGTGRNTIYF
TGTGCCAGCAGCTTAGTCGGGACAGGCAGAAACACCATATATTTT
>TRBJ1-2|TRBV7-2|.|.
CASSLFETYYGYTF
TGTGCCAGCAGCTTATTCGAGACATACTATGGCTACACCTTC
>TRBJ1-4|TRBV7-2|.|.
CASSFRAARTEKLFF
TGTGCCAGCAGCTTTCGGGCCGCCAGGACTGAAAAACTGTTTTTT
>TRBJ2-1|TRBV2|TRBD2|.
CASRGLAGTYNEQFF
TGTGCCAGCAGGGGGCTAGCGGGCACCTACAATGAGCAGTTCTTC
>TRBJ2-1|TRBV10-3|TRBD2|.
CAISGGTREGSHEQFF
TGTGCCATCAGTGGGGGTACGCGGGAGGGGAGCCATGAGCAGTTCTTC
>TRBJ2-7|TRBV5-1|TRBD1|.
CASSLGVPGQVWNGVSYEQYF
TGCGCCAGCAGCTTGGGAGTCCCGGGACAGGTTTGGAATGGAGTATCCTACGAGCAGTACTTC
>TRBJ2-5|TRBV2|.|.
CASRRGTQYF
TGTGCCAGCAGGAGGGGGACCCAGTACTTC
>TRBJ1-1|TRBV15|.|few
CATSSHRVSPEAFF
TGTGCCACCAGCAGCCACAGGGTTTCCCCTGAAGCTTTCTTT
>TRBJ2-3|TRBV18|TRBD2|.
CASSPPTSEDTQYF
TGTGCCAGCTCACCACCGACTAGCGAGGATACGCAGTATTTT
>TRBJ2-5|TRBV7-2|.|.
CASSSRRGPEKTQYF
TGTGCCAGCAGCTCCAGGAGAGGACCAGAGAAGACCCAGTACTTC
>TRBJ2-7|TRBV28|TRBD2|.
CASARQGDGRHEQYF
TGTGCCAGTGCCCGGCAGGGTGACGGGAGGCACGAGCAGTACTTC
>TRBJ1-4|TRBV7-7|.|once
CASSLGGTPNEKLFF
TGTGCCAGCAGCTTAGGGGGGACACCTAATGAAAAACTGTTTTTT
>TRBJ2-5|TRBV9|TRBD2|.
CASSVEIAGPLQETQYF
TGTGCCAGCAGCGTAGAGATAGCGGGGCCCCTACAAGAGACCCAGTACTTC
>TRBJ2-7|TRBV5-1|TRBD2|once
CASSLSGTPYEQYF
TGCGCCAGCAGCTTAAGCGGGACCCCCTACGAGCAGTACTTC
>TRBJ2-7|TRBV5-1|TRBD1|once
CASSPDRGGEQYF
TGCGCCAGCAGCCCGGACAGGGGAGGCGAGCAGTACTTC
>TRBJ2-3|TRBV10-3|TRBD2|.
CAISESRGGDTQYF
TGTGCCATCAGTGAGTCTCGGGGGGGTGATACGCAGTATTTT
>TRBJ1-1|TRBV6-5|.|.
CATLRPGSTEAFF
TGTGCCACCCTGAGACCGGGCAGCACTGAAGCTTTCTTT
>TRBJ2-2|TRBV5-1|.|.
CASSLAIIGGTGELFF
TGCGCCAGCAGCTTGGCCATCATCGGGGGCACCGGGGAGCTGTTTTTT
>TRBJ2-7|TRBV18|TRBD2|.
CASSPLIAGNYEQYF
TGTGCCAGCTCACCACTAATAGCGGGAAACTACGAGCAGTACTTC
>TRBJ1-2|TRBV11-2|.|.
CASSPSGGGYGYTF
TGTGCCAGCAGCCCTTCCGGGGGGGGGTATGGCTACACCTTC
>TRBJ1-2|TRBV28|.|.
CASSFWGGYTF
TGTGCCAGCAGTTTTTGGGGAGGCTACACCTTC
>TRBJ1-2|TRBV5-4|.|.
CASTQGQTYGYTF
TGTGCCAGCACCCAAGGACAGACATATGGCTACACCTTC
>TRBJ2-1|TRBV4-3|.|.
CASSPRTSRARNEQFF
TGCGCCAGCAGCCCCCGAACCTCGCGAGCCCGCAATGAGCAGTTCTTC
>TRBJ1-2|TRBV19|TRBD1|.
CASKTGGRYGYTF
TGTGCCAGCAAGACAGGGGGGCGATATGGCTACACCTTC
>TRBJ1-5|TRBV19|TRBD1|once
CASKRDRVRQPQHF
TGTGCCAGTAAGCGGGACAGGGTTCGTCAGCCCCAGCATTTT
>TRBJ2-1|TRBV7-7|.|once
CASSLELKRVQFF
TGTGCCAGCAGCTTAGAACTCAAAAGGGTGCAGTTCTTC
>TRBJ1-2|TRBV6-6|.|.
CASSPPQGGGYTF
TGTGCCAGCAGTCCTCCTCAGGGTGGCGGCTACACCTTC
>TRBJ1-1|TRBV5-1|.|.
CASSLRGRADTEAFF
TGCGCCAGCAGCTTGAGGGGCAGGGCAGACACTGAAGCTTTCTTT
>TRBJ1-5|TRBV4-1|.|.
CASSELPMWSNQPQHF
TGCGCCAGCAGCGAACTTCCAATGTGGAGCAATCAGCCCCAGCATTTT
>TRBJ1-1|TRBV19|.|.
CASSIEAGANTEAFF
TGTGCCAGTAGTATAGAGGCAGGGGCCAACACTGAAGCTTTCTTT
>TRBJ1-3|TRBV28|TRBD1|.
CASSLWTGGISGNTIYF
TGTGCCAGCAGTTTGTGGACAGGGGGTATCTCTGGAAACACCATATATTTT
>TRBJ2-5|TRBV19|TRBD2|.
CASSIAASGRGQETQYF
TGTGCCAGTAGTATAGCGGCTAGCGGGAGAGGCCAAGAGACCCAGTACTTC
>TRBJ1-1|TRBV5-4|.|.
CASSLGGRYEEAFF
TGTGCCAGCAGCTTGGGTGGTAGGTATGAGGAAGCTTTCTTT
>TRBJ2-7|TRBV2|TRBD2|.
CASTRLAGGPTYEQYF
TGTGCCAGCACCAGACTAGCGGGAGGGCCGACCTACGAGCAGTACTTC
>TRBJ2-7|TRBV5-4|.|.
CASSARTPDYEQYF
TGTGCCAGCAGCGCCCGGACCCCGGACTACGAGCAGTACTTC
>TRBJ1-5|TRBV4-3|.|once
CASSQVVGPVSQHF
TGCGCCAGCAGCCAAGTTGTAGGCCCAGTGTCCCAGCATTTT
>TRBJ2-7|TRBV29-1|.|once
CSVESGGEQYF
TGCAGCGTTGAGTCAGGGGGGGAGCAGTACTTC
>TRBJ1-1|TRBV6-6|.|.
CASMYTGLGTEAFF
TGTGCCAGCATGTACACAGGGCTCGGTACTGAAGCTTTCTTT
>TRBJ1-1|TRBV7-9|.|.
CASSRLNLGVTEAFF
TGTGCCAGCAGCCGACTCAATCTAGGGGTGACTGAAGCTTTCTTT